Given below is one T cell receptor (beta chain) in context. Its antigen remains unknown. Both 60 Vbeta primers and 13 Jbeta primers went into the PCR. The assay was immunoSEQ multiplex PCR, and TCRdb's table has in-frame clones only and misses some. The sample carries approximately 160,000 clones, around 70% recorded once. The sample is drawn from a study of cytomegalovirus exposure and HLA in healthy donors. Points from the study as a whole: Links to common viral pathogens appeared, in a later analysis, for several of the most significant clusters.

The CDR3 length is 17 residues. Trimming pared 2 bases from V and 5 bases from J, leaving 21 bases between. Germline V lookup: CDR1 MGHRA, CDR2 YSYEKL. The sample was PBMCs. V usage is TRBV4-1 and J usage is TRBJ1-2; D is possibly TRBD1 (6 bases). This TCR was sampled from a man in his late teens or twenties in good health and CMV-seropositive. This CDR3 is CASSQSLGGGANYGYTF. The CDR3 nucleotides read TGCGCCAGCAGCCAATCCCTAGGGGGGGGCGCGAATTATGGCTACACCTTC.